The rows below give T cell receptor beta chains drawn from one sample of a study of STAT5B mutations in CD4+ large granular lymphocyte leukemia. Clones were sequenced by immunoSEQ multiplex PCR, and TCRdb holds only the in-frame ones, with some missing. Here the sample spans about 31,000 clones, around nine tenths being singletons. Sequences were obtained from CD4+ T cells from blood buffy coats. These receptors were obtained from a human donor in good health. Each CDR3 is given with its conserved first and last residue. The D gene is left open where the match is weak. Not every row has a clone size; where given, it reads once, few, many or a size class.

TGTGCCAGCAGGATAACTAGCGGGAGTATCTACGAGCAGTACTTC	CASRITSGSIYEQYF	TRBD2	15	TRBV2	-	TRBJ2-7
TGTGCCAGCCTTATGACAGGGGGGACTGAAGCTTTCTTT	CASLMTGGTEAFF	TRBD1	13	TRBV6-1	-	TRBJ1-1
TGTGCCAGCAGCCTCGGGGCGACCTACGAGCAGTACTTC	CASSLGATYEQYF	-	13	TRBV28	-	TRBJ2-7
TGTGCCAGCAGCTTGGCCGCGGGAGGAGGAAACGAGCAGTACTTC	CASSLAAGGGNEQYF	TRBD2	15	TRBV5-4	-	TRBJ2-7
TGTGCCAGCAGCCCTACCTGGACTCGTCGGCGTGAGCAGTTCTTC	CASSPTWTRRREQFF	-	15	TRBV7-2	once	TRBJ2-1
TGTGCCAGCAGAGGGTCTTTCTCTGGGGCCAACGTCCTGACTTTC	CASRGSFSGANVLTF	-	15	TRBV28	-	TRBJ2-6
TGTGCCAGCAGCTCCCAGGGGGCGGGAGATACGCAGTATTTT	CASSSQGAGDTQYF	TRBD1	14	TRBV5-5	-	TRBJ2-3
TGTGCCAGCAGTGAATCCGGCAGGGCATCCTACGAGCAGTACTTC	CASSESGRASYEQYF	-	15	TRBV25-1	-	TRBJ2-7
TGTGCTAGTGTCGGGACTCCTGGAAACACCATATATTTT	CASVGTPGNTIYF	-	13	TRBV12-5	-	TRBJ1-3
TGTGCCAGCAGCCGTACTAGTACTTCCTACAATGAGCAGTTCTTC	CASSRTSTSYNEQFF	-	15	TRBV28	-	TRBJ2-1
TGCGCCAGCAGCTTCACAGGTCCCGGGGAGCTGTTTTTT	CASSFTGPGELFF	-	13	TRBV5-1	-	TRBJ2-2
TGTGCCAGTAGTATAGGGTCGACAGGCCGTAATGAAAAACTGTTTTTT	CASSIGSTGRNEKLFF	-	16	TRBV19	-	TRBJ1-4
TGTGCCAGCAGCCCCATTACCAGGGGGCCGGAGACCCAGTACTTC	CASSPITRGPETQYF	TRBD1	15	TRBV6-1	-	TRBJ2-5
TGCAGCGTGTTACTAGCGGGAGTAGAGACCCAGTACTTC	CSVLLAGVETQYF	TRBD2	13	TRBV29-1	-	TRBJ2-5
TGCGCCAGCAGCAACCGGGACAGGTACCAGAGATCCAATGAGCAGTTCTTC	CASSNRDRYQRSNEQFF	TRBD1	17	TRBV5-1	-	TRBJ2-1
TGTGCCAGCAGCTTAGCAGCATGGAGGACCCCCGGGGAGCTGTTTTTT	CASSLAAWRTPGELFF	-	16	TRBV11-3	-	TRBJ2-2
TGCGCCAGCAGCTCCCTGTTAGGAGAAGAGACCCAGTACTTC	CASSSLLGEETQYF	-	14	TRBV5-1	-	TRBJ2-5
TGCGCCAGCAGCCTAGGACAGGGCCAGAAGAACGGGGAGCTGTTTTTT	CASSLGQGQKNGELFF	TRBD1	16	TRBV4-1	-	TRBJ2-2
TGTGCCTGGAGTGTAGCGGGAGGGCCTATGGAGACCCAGTACTTC	CAWSVAGGPMETQYF	TRBD2	15	TRBV30	-	TRBJ2-5
TGTGCCAGCAGCTTGTTAGGGGGGGCCTCCACCTACGAGCAGTACTTC	CASSLLGGASTYEQYF	-	16	TRBV5-4	-	TRBJ2-7
TGTGCCAGCAGTTACGTCTCGGATAAAGATACGCAGTATTTT	CASSYVSDKDTQYF	-	14	TRBV6-5	once	TRBJ2-3
TGTGCCAGCAAAATGGGTCAGGTCGCCTACGAGCAGTACTTC	CASKMGQVAYEQYF	-	14	TRBV6-5	-	TRBJ2-7
TGTGCCAGCAGCTTAGAGATCGCTGAAGCTTTCTTT	CASSLEIAEAFF	-	12	TRBV7-2	-	TRBJ1-1
TGTGCCAGCACTCTCTCACAGAGATTTAAGACCCAGTACTTC	CASTLSQRFKTQYF	-	14	TRBV6-1	once	TRBJ2-5
TGTGCCAGCAGCTCGACGGGACAAAGAACCCTCCACTTT	CASSSTGQRTLHF	-	13	TRBV5-6	-	TRBJ1-6
TGCGCCAGCAGCCAAGATCTTGAGGGTTTTGGTCAGCCCCAGCATTTT	CASSQDLEGFGQPQHF	-	16	TRBV4-1	-	TRBJ1-5
TGCGCCAGCAGCTTCTCTCTCTCTGGGGCCAACGTCCTGACTTTC	CASSFSLSGANVLTF	-	15	TRBV5-1	-	TRBJ2-6
TGTGCCAGCAGCGCCTGGACAACTGGCTACACCTTC	CASSAWTTGYTF	-	12	TRBV9	-	TRBJ1-2
TGCGCCAGCAGGTTACACGGGAGCGACAATGAGCAGTTCTTC	CASRLHGSDNEQFF	-	14	TRBV5-1	-	TRBJ2-1
TGTGCCAGCAGCTTACGATTCCAGAGGGCCTACGAGCAGTACTTC	CASSLRFQRAYEQYF	-	15	TRBV7-2	few	TRBJ2-7
TGTGCCAGCAGTGAAGTAAACAACAACTATGGCTACACCTTC	CASSEVNNNYGYTF	-	14	TRBV6-1	-	TRBJ1-2
TGTGCCAGCAGTATAGCGGGGGGAGGCACTGAAGCTTTCTTT	CASSIAGGGTEAFF	-	14	TRBV6-1	-	TRBJ1-1
TGTGCCAGCAGTTTAACCCCTATTGACAGGTCACATAATGAAAAACTGTTTTTT	CASSLTPIDRSHNEKLFF	-	18	TRBV27	once	TRBJ1-4
TGTGCCAGCTGGGGGGTCAATAGCAATCAGCCCCAGCATTTT	CASWGVNSNQPQHF	-	14	TRBV27	-	TRBJ1-5
TGCAGCGTTAGGGGACAGGGTAACACTGAAGCTTTCTTT	CSVRGQGNTEAFF	TRBD1	13	TRBV29-1	-	TRBJ1-1
TGTGCCAGCAGCGCCAGCTCTGGAAACACCATATATTTT	CASSASSGNTIYF	-	13	TRBV6-1	-	TRBJ1-3
TGCAGCGTGGAGACTAGCGGGGCCTCCTACGAGCAGTACTTC	CSVETSGASYEQYF	TRBD2	14	TRBV29-1	-	TRBJ2-7
TGTGCCAGCAGCTTGAGGGGGGCGAAAATGACCGGGGAGCTGTTTTTT	CASSLRGAKMTGELFF	-	16	TRBV5-5	-	TRBJ2-2
TGCGCCTCCAGAAAACAGGGGTCGAACACTGAAGCTTTCTTT	CASRKQGSNTEAFF	TRBD1	14	TRBV10-2	-	TRBJ1-1
TGTGCCTGGGTACTCAAACAGGGCGGGGAGCTGTTTTTT	CAWVLKQGGELFF	-	13	TRBV30	-	TRBJ2-2
TGCGCCAGCAGCTTGGCAGCTAGCGGGAGGGGAGTTGGAGAGACCCAGTACTTC	CASSLAASGRGVGETQYF	TRBD2	18	TRBV5-1	-	TRBJ2-5
TGTGCTAGCAGCGACGGACTAGCGGGAGTGGCTGAGCAGTTCTTC	CASSDGLAGVAEQFF	TRBD2	15	TRBV7-7	-	TRBJ2-1
TGTGCCAGCAGCCCCCAGGCAGGGGAATTTACCGGGGAGCTGTTTTTT	CASSPQAGEFTGELFF	-	16	TRBV11-2	once	TRBJ2-2
TGTGCCAGCAGCCCTCTGGGACAGGGGTTTTACGAGCAGTACTTC	CASSPLGQGFYEQYF	TRBD1	15	TRBV7-9	-	TRBJ2-7
TGCGCCAGCAGTGAGTCAGTAGCGGGGGGTGGAGAGCAGTTCTTC	CASSESVAGGGEQFF	TRBD2	15	TRBV10-2	-	TRBJ2-1
TGTGCCAGTAGTCCGCGGACAGCTCCCGTTGAAAAACTGTTTTTT	CASSPRTAPVEKLFF	-	15	TRBV19	-	TRBJ1-4
TGTGCCAGCAGTTTCTTCGAGTTGAGGGTTAATGAAAAACTGTTTTTT	CASSFFELRVNEKLFF	-	16	TRBV28	-	TRBJ1-4
TGTGCCACCTACAGGGCCTATGGCTACACCTTC	CATYRAYGYTF	-	11	TRBV6-6	-	TRBJ1-2
TGCGCCAGCAGCCAAGCCGGCGGGGCAAACACAGATACGCAGTATTTT	CASSQAGGANTDTQYF	-	16	TRBV4-1	-	TRBJ2-3
TGCAGCGGTGCATCTGGGACCCAGTACTTC	CSGASGTQYF	-	10	TRBV29-1	-	TRBJ2-5
TGCGCCAGCAGGGAGCTAGCGGGAGCGAACGAGCAGTACTTC	CASRELAGANEQYF	TRBD2	14	TRBV5-1	-	TRBJ2-7
TGTGCCAGCTCACCACTTCAGGACTCTATATCCTACGAGCAGTACTTC	CASSPLQDSISYEQYF	-	16	TRBV18	-	TRBJ2-7
TGTGCCAGCAGCGGGACTAGCGGCTACAATGAGCAGTTCTTC	CASSGTSGYNEQFF	TRBD2	14	TRBV28	-	TRBJ2-1
TGTGCCAGCAGCCCAGCCCTCAGAGTGAACACTGAAGCTTTCTTT	CASSPALRVNTEAFF	-	15	TRBV5-4	once	TRBJ1-1
TGTGCCAGCAGCCAATGGGGGGGGTATAGCACTGAAGCTTTCTTT	CASSQWGGYSTEAFF	-	15	TRBV16	-	TRBJ1-1
TGCGCCAGCAGCCACCCAGTTCAGGGAGTGAACATTCAGTACTTC	CASSHPVQGVNIQYF	-	15	TRBV4-1	-	TRBJ2-4
TGTGCCAGCAGCTTGGACAGGGGGAATCAGCCCCAGCATTTT	CASSLDRGNQPQHF	TRBD1	14	TRBV5-5	once	TRBJ1-5
TGTGCCAGCAGGGGGCGGGCCCAATTAGATACGCAGTATTTT	CASRGRAQLDTQYF	-	14	TRBV6-1	-	TRBJ2-3